The clone carrying this T cell receptor (beta chain) was counted between two and nine times. Its antigen is still unknown. Clones were sequenced by immunoSEQ multiplex PCR, and TCRdb holds only the in-frame ones, with some missing. This table holds about 18,000 clones, around 40% found once. Coculture of mixed lymphocyte reaction cells was performed at 37°C for 5 to 7 days. This entry is derived from a study of siplizumab effects on memory and regulatory T cells. This CDR3 region has 13 residues. Germline V gene data show CDR1 as SGHTA and CDR2 as FQGNSA. Trimming stripped 4 bases from V and 6 bases from J, with 13 bases between.

The sequencing input was CFSE-low (dividing) CD4+ T cells sorted from an allogeneic mixed lymphocyte reaction. This sequence originates from a human donor in good health; the cells came from an allogeneic mixed lymphocyte reaction. Some clones in this sample may be carry-over from other donors' samples. This sequence joins TRBV7-2 and TRBJ2-7; D might be TRBD1 (6 bases). The CDR3 here is CASSSNRALEQYF. The CDR3 DNA follows: TGTGCCAGCAGCTCGAACAGGGCGCTCGAGCAGTACTTC.